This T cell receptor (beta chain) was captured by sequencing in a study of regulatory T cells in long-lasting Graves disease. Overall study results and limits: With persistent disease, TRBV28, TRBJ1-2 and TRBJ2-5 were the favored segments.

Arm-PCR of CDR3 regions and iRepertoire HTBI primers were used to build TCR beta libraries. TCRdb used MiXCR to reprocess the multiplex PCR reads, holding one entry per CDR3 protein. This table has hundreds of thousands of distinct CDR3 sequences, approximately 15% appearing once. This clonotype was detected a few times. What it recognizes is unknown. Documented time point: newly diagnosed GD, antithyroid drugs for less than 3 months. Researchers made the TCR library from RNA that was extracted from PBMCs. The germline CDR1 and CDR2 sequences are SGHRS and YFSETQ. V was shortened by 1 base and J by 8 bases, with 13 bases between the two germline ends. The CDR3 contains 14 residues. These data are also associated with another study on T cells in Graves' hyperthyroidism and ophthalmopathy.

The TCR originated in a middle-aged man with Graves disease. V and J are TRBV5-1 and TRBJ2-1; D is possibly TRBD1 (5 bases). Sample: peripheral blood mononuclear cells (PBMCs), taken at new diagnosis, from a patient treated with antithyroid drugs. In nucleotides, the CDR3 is TGCGCCAGCAGCTTGAGGGCAGGGCCGGATGAGCAGTTCTTC. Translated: CASSLRAGPDEQFF.